Given below is one T cell receptor (beta chain) in context. The antigen is unknown. This record comes from a study of vaccination and CD4 T cells after COVID-19. The treatment: approximately nine-day PBMC culture with coronavirus spike peptide pools or control peptides (ViraFEST assay). Germline assignment: CDR1 SEHNR and CDR2 FQNEAQ (reference sequence). V was trimmed by 5 bases and J by 6 bases, leaving 14 bases between them. The CDR3 totals 15 residues. The study sequenced cultured CD4+ T cell DNA using the Oncomine TCR Beta short-read assay. Each CDR3 protein is one row after TCRdb ran MiXCR on the PCR reads. The data hold roughly 18,000 distinct CDR3 sequences, with roughly 60% observed a single time.

V gene TRBV7-9 combines with J gene TRBJ1-6, with D perhaps TRBD1 (5 bases). The source of this sequence is a human donor who had recovered from COVID-19. The sequencing sample was made of CD4+ T cells from blood, cultured in vitro. CDR3 sequence (DNA): TGTGCCAGCAGCGCATGGACACCCGTTAATTCACCCCTCCACTTT. Protein sequence: CASSAWTPVNSPLHF.